The 21 T cell receptor beta chains in this list originate from one sample, sequenced in a study of Ad26.COV2.S vaccination and SARS-CoV-2 variants. The protocol was immunoSEQ multiplex PCR, while the TCRdb copy is restricted to in-frame clones and leaves out a portion. The table lists some 340,000 clones, 86% of them singletons. Treatment denoted: about 20 received Ad26.COV2.S at low or high dose, single or two shots; several received placebo; per-sample allocation not given. All samples were drawn on day 63, counting from the first vaccine or placebo injection. The sequenced sample was peripheral blood, obtained in a trial of Ad26.COV2.S vaccine versus placebo. Receptors originate from a person between 18 and 59 years old who received the Ad26.COV2.S COVID-19 vaccine or a placebo.

V gene TRBV5-4 combines with J gene TRBJ1-1, with D possibly matching TRBD1 (5 bases). This CDR3 spans 14 amino acids. Germline CDR1 and CDR2: SGHNT and YYREEE (reference sequence). Deletions cut 3 bases from V and 5 bases from J, with 14 bases between. The CDR3 protein is CASSWGTGGTEAFF. The DNA for the CDR3 is TGTGCCAGCAGCTGGGGGACGGGGGGGACTGAAGCTTTCTTT.

The J gene is TRBJ1-5, the V gene TRBV3-1 (or the pseudogene TRBV3-2); possible D gene TRBD1, 5 bases. Germline CDR1 is LGHDT and CDR2 is YNNKEL (reference sequence). The length of the CDR3 is 16 residues. Trimming removed 0 bases at V and 4 bases at J, with 13 bases between. CDR3 nucleotide sequence: TGTGCCAGCAGCCAAGATCCGGGGGAGCATAATCAGCCCCAGCATTTT. Protein: CASSQDPGEHNQPQHF.

The chain combines TRBV7-2 with TRBJ2-3, with D hard to call. This CDR3 has 14 residues. Germline loops: CDR1 SGHTA, CDR2 FQGNSA. The V end was cut by 5 bases, the J end by 1 base, with 10 bases between. The CDR3: CASSLMLGTDTQYF. In nucleotides, the CDR3 is TGTGCCAGCAGCCTTATGTTGGGCACAGATACGCAGTATTTT.

This chain connects TRBV6-2 or TRBV6-3 to TRBJ2-3; tentative D call: TRBD2 (5 bases). The CDR3 consists of 17 residues. The V end lost 2 bases, the J end lost 1 base, and 16 bases lay between the germline ends. Germline CDR1 MNHEY, CDR2 SVGEGT. In DNA, the CDR3 is TGTGCCAGCAGTTACCCCCCCGGCCGAGGGCGCACAGATACGCAGTATTTT. It encodes CASSYPPGRGRTDTQYF.

The chain uses TRBV5-1 and TRBJ2-3, with 13 positions matching TRBD2. Germline CDR1 reads SGHRS; CDR2 reads YFSETQ. Losses at the gene ends were 4 bases for V and 0 bases for J; bases not matched to a gene: 11. This CDR3 has 19 amino acids. DNA for the CDR3: TGCGCCAGCAGCCGATCGACTAGCGGGGGGCTGACTAGCACAGATACGCAGTATTTT. It specifies CASSRSTSGGLTSTDTQYF.

The V call is TRBV7-2, the J call TRBJ1-4; weak D call: TRBD1 (6 bases). Per the germline V gene, CDR1 is SGHTA and CDR2 is FQGNSA. V dropped 5 bases and J dropped 3 bases, with 13 bases sitting between them. The CDR3 is 15 residues long. The CDR3 is CASSPIQGSNEKLFF. Written as DNA, the CDR3 is TGTGCCAGCAGCCCGATACAGGGTTCTAATGAAAAACTGTTTTTT. The whole variable domain, remainder taken from reference TRBV7-2 and TRBJ1-4, is GAGVSQSPSNKVTEKGKDVELRCDPISGHTALYWYRQSLGQGLEFLIYFQGNSAPDKSGLPSDRFSAERTGGSVSTLTIQRTQQEDSAVYLCASSPIQGSNEKLFFGSGTQLSVL.

The V call is TRBV13, the J call TRBJ2-7; TRBD1 matches 8 bases. Germline V gene lookup returns CDR1 PRHDT and CDR2 FYEKMQ (reference sequence). The CDR3 consists of 16 residues. Trimming removed 1 base from V and 6 bases from J; junction bases left unmatched: 11. The CDR3 DNA sequence: TGTGCCAGCAGCTTAGAAAGGACAGGGATAATCGGCGAGCAGTACTTC. Residues: CASSLERTGIIGEQYF. The full variable domain, its missing parts supplied by reference TRBV13 and TRBJ2-7, is AAGVIQSPRHLIKEKRETATLKCYPIPRHDTVYWYQQGPGQDPQFLISFYEKMQSDKGSIPDRFSAQQFSDYHSELNMSSLELGDSALYFCASSLERTGIIGEQYFGPGTRLTVT.

The chain employs TRBV11-3 and TRBJ1-1; TRBD1 agrees at 9 bases. V trimming: 3 bases; J trimming: 1 base; junction bases outside the gene matches: 3. The CDR3 has 15 amino acids. The V gene's germline CDR1 is SGHNT and CDR2 YENEEA. The CDR3 nucleotides are TGTGCCAGCAGCTTGGGGGACAGGGCGAACACTGAAGCTTTCTTT. Its translation is CASSLGDRANTEAFF.

The table lists this clone with a count of one. This chain connects TRBV19 to TRBJ1-1; 7 positions agree with TRBD1. CDR1 and CDR2 (germline): LNHDA, SQIVND (reference sequence). V shed 5 bases and J 5 bases; nucleotides not matched to a gene: 8. This CDR3 is 14 amino acids long. The CDR3 DNA reads TGTGCCAGTAGTGAGTATGGCAGGGGGACTGAAGCTTTCTTT. Translating gives CASSEYGRGTEAFF.

CDR3 loop: CASSGRINEKLFF. CDR3 coding DNA: TGCGCCAGCAGTGGACGGATTAATGAAAAACTGTTTTTT. The chain couples TRBV10-1 to TRBJ1-4, with D hard to call. The germline V and J ends were trimmed by 4 bases and 4 bases, with 7 bases remaining between them. The CDR3 extends over 13 amino acids. Looked up from germline, CDR1 is WNHNN and CDR2 is SYGVQD (reference sequence).

The chain links TRBV15 to TRBJ2-7; D is perhaps TRBD1 (6 bases). The CDR3 is made up of 16 amino acids. Germline-derived CDR1 and CDR2 are LNHNV and YYDKDF (reference sequence). V was cut by 0 bases and J by 2 bases, with 14 bases left in between. CDR3 coding DNA: TGTGCCACCAGCAGAGAAAGGACAGCAGCACCCTACGAGCAGTACTTC. Its translation is CATSRERTAAPYEQYF.

This rearrangement joins TRBV6-5 to TRBJ1-1; D possibly corresponds to TRBD1 (6 bases). From germline, CDR1 is MNHEY and CDR2 SVGAGI. Trimming removed 8 bases at V and 3 bases at J, with 13 bases between. CDR3 length equals 13 residues. CDR3 nucleotides: TGTGCCAGCTGCCGGAGGGGGGACACTGAAGCTTTCTTT. Amino acids: CASCRRGDTEAFF.

This CDR3 is CASILRGRDTEAFF. The CDR3 DNA is TGTGCCAGCATCCTCAGGGGGCGGGACACTGAAGCTTTCTTT. The rearrangement uses TRBV7-2 and TRBJ1-1; 8 nucleotides match TRBD1. The germline V gene encodes CDR1 SGHTA and CDR2 FQGNSA. J gave up 3 bases and V 7 bases, and 7 bases lay outside the gene matches. The CDR3 is 14 amino acids.

The chain joins TRBV7-9 to TRBJ1-1; the D gene is possibly TRBD1 (5 bases). Germline V gene sequence: CDR1 SEHNR, CDR2 FQNEAQ (reference sequence). The CDR3 contains 13 residues. Trimming stripped 6 bases from V and 5 bases from J, with 13 bases between. CDR3 region: CASRFPGRTEAFF. The CDR3 nucleotides are TGTGCCAGCAGATTTCCGGGGCGAACTGAAGCTTTCTTT.

The rearrangement uses TRBV2 and TRBJ2-1; the D is unclear. In germline, CDR1 is SNHLY, CDR2 FYNNEI. This CDR3 is built from 11 residues. V gave up 7 bases and J gave up 6 bases, with 7 bases separating them. The CDR3 here is CASTEINEQFF. DNA of the CDR3: TGTGCCAGCACCGAAATCAATGAGCAGTTCTTC.

CDR3 nucleotides: TGTGCCAGCAGTGTCGCTAGGAGCTCCTACAATGAGCAGTTCTTC. It is translated as CASSVARSSYNEQFF. The chain joins TRBV2 to TRBJ2-1; no clear D. Trimming took off 4 bases at V and 0 bases at J, with 10 bases between the two ends. Germline-derived CDR1 and CDR2 are SNHLY and FYNNEI. CDR3 length: 15 amino acids.

The table lists this clone with a count of one. This rearrangement joins TRBV3-1 (or the pseudogene TRBV3-2) to TRBJ2-1; 12 positions match TRBD1. Germline V gene sequence: CDR1 LGHDT, CDR2 YNNKEL (reference sequence). The V gene end was trimmed by 3 bases and the J gene end by 15 bases; junction bases not matched to a gene: 6. The CDR3 runs 13 residues. Here the CDR3 DNA reads TGTGCCAGCAGCCAGGGGACAGGGGGCCCCCGGTTCTTC. Translation gives CASSQGTGGPRFF.

This clone was recorded a few times. At one boundary the junction diverges from the germline segment, which might be a read error. For the CDR3, the DNA is TGTGCCAGCAGTCACTCGGGACAGGATAATTCACCCCTCCACTTT. Translating it yields CASSHSGQDNSPLHF. The chain recombines TRBV6-2 or TRBV6-3 with TRBJ1-6, with 8 nucleotides matching TRBD1. This CDR3 contains 15 residues. Germline assignment: CDR1 MNHEY and CDR2 SVGEGT.

The chain is built from TRBV12-3 or TRBV12-4 and TRBJ1-3; D ambiguous. V lost 1 base and J lost 10, with 11 bases in between. The CDR3 is made up of 13 amino acids. The CDR3 DNA reads as TGTGCCAGCAGTTTAGGTGGCGGCAAGACCATATATTTT. This sequence encodes CASSLGGGKTIYF.

The chain joins TRBV3-1 (or the pseudogene TRBV3-2) to TRBJ1-1; 7 positions agree with TRBD1. The V gene's germline CDR1 is LGHDT and CDR2 YNNKEL (reference sequence). This CDR3 comprises 16 residues. V shed 4 bases, J shed 1 base, and the junction held 9 bases outside the gene matches. In DNA, the CDR3 is TGTGCCAGCAGCCGAAGCAGGGGGGGAAGGAACACTGAAGCTTTCTTT. This translates into CASSRSRGGRNTEAFF.

The chain joins TRBV2 to TRBJ2-5; the D gene is possibly TRBD1 (6 bases). V gave up 4 bases and J gave up 2 bases, with 14 bases separating them. The CDR3 runs to 15 residues. Germline CDR1 reads SNHLY; CDR2 reads FYNNEI. CDR3 loop: CASSGGLGPQETQYF. In DNA, the CDR3 is TGTGCCAGCAGTGGGGGGCTCGGACCGCAAGAGACCCAGTACTTC.